The T cell receptor (beta chain) under discussion was sequenced for a study of blood T cells in healthy people across ages. The CDR3 sequence is 14 residues long. V was pared by 4 bases and J by 2 bases, with 7 bases of the junction left unmatched. Germline V gene lookup returns CDR1 DFQATT and CDR2 SNEGSKA (reference sequence). Per-sample yields of isolated PBMCs were at least 6 million. Together with a sample-barcoded 5' primer, a J-beta primer mix was included in a second PCR lasting about 6 to 11 cycles. Per-sample output comprised a minimum of 3 million paired-end reads containing CDR3. TCRdb processed the 5' RACE reads anew with MiXCR; each CDR3 protein has one entry. The sample records more than 1,400,000 distinct CDR3 sequences, around two fifths being singletons. Findings and caveats of the study: It was the long-lived donors that had more naive CD4+ cells and higher diversity than aged donors.

As regards this clonotype: Its antigen is still unknown.

Sequencing was performed on blood. This rearrangement joins TRBV20-1 to TRBJ1-2, with 7 bases that match TRBD1. The source of this sequence is a woman aged 18-29 years in good health. CDR3 DNA: TGCAGTGCTAAGGATGACAGGGTGAACTATGGCTACACCTTC. It translates to CSAKDDRVNYGYTF.